This T cell receptor (beta chain) comes out of a study of blood T cell repertoires in COVID-19. For the study at large: Spain, Italy and the United States supplied samples that represented acute and convalescent COVID-19. PBMCs, B-cell-depleted T cells, or T cells were the source of the cDNA or gDNA that made up the material.

This CDR3 has 15 residues. CDR1 and CDR2 (germline): SGHRS, YFSETQ. J was trimmed by 5 bases and V by 0 bases; bases with no gene match: 7. Study processing details: Amplification with reference gene primers provided the estimates of nucleated cell counts. Assay: immunoSEQ multiplex PCR; the TCRdb copy retains only in-frame clones and omits some. V and J calls plus clone size are reproduced from that table; the DNA served to infer D and trimming. The data hold 650,000 to 800,000 clones, with approximately 90% observed a single time. This receptor was obtained from a woman aged 18-35 years with acute or convalescent COVID-19. This chain connects TRBV5-1 to TRBJ2-5; 7 bases agree with TRBD2. What was sequenced was peripheral blood. The CDR3, as DNA: TGCGCCAGCAGCTTGGGACTAGCAGCTTGGGAGACCCAGTACTTC. It translates to CASSLGLAAWETQYF.